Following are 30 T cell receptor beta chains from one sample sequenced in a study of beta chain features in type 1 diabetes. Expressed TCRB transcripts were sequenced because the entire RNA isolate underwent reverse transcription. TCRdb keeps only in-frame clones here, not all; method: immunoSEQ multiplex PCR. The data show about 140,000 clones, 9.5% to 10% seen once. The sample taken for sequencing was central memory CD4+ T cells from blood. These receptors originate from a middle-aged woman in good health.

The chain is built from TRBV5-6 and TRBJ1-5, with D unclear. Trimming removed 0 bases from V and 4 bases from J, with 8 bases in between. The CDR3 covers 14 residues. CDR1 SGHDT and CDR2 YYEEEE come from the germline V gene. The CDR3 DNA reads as TGTGCCAGCAGCTTGGGTTCGAGGAATCAGCCCCAGCATTTT. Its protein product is CASSLGSRNQPQHF.

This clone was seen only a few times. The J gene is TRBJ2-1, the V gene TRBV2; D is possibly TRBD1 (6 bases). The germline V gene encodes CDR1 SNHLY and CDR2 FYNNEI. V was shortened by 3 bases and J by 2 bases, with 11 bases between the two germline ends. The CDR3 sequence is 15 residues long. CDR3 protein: CASSEAGEAYNEQFF. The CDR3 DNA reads TGTGCCAGCAGTGAGGCAGGGGAAGCCTACAATGAGCAGTTCTTC.

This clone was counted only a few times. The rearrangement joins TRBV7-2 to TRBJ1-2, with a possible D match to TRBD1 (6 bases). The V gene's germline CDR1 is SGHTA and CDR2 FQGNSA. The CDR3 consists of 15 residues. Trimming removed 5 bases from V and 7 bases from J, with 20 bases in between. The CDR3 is CASSLDVAGVRGYTF. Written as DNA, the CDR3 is TGTGCCAGCAGCCTTGATGTAGCAGGGGTGCGTGGCTACACCTTC.

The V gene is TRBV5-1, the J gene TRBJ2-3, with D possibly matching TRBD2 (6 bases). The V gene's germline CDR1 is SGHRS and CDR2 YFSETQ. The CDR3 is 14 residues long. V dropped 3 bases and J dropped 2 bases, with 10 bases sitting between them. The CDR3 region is CASSWGEPTDTQYF. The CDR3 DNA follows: TGCGCCAGCAGCTGGGGGGAGCCCACAGATACGCAGTATTTT.

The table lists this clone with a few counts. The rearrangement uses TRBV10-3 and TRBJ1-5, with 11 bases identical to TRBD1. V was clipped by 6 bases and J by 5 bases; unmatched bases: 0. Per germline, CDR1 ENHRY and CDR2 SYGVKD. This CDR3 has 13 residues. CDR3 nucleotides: TGTGCCATCAGGGGACAGGGGGATCAGCCCCAGCATTTT. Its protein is CAIRGQGDQPQHF.

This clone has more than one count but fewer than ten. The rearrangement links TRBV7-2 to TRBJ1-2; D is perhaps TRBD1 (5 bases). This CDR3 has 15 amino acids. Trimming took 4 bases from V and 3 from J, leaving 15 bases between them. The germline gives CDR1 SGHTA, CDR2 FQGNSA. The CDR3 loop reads CASSSVVVGHYGYTF. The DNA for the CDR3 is TGTGCCAGCAGCTCGGTGGTGGTGGGGCACTATGGCTACACCTTC.

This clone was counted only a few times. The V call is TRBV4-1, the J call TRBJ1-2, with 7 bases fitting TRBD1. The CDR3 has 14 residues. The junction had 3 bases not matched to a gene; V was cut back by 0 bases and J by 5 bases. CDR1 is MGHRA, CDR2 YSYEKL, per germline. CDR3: CASSQDPGGYGYTF. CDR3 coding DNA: TGCGCCAGCAGCCAAGACCCAGGGGGGTATGGCTACACCTTC.

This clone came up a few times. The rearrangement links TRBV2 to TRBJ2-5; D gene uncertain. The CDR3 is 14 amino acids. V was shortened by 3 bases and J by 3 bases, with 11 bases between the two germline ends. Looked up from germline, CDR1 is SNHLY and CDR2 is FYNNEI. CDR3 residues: CASSDQLGEETQYF. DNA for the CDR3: TGTGCCAGCAGTGACCAGTTGGGCGAAGAGACCCAGTACTTC. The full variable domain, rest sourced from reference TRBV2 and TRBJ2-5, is EPEVTQTPSHQVTQMGQEVILRCVPISNHLYFYWYRQILGQKVEFLVSFYNNEISEKSEIFDDQFSVERPDGSNFTLKIRSTKLEDSAMYFCASSDQLGEETQYFGPGTRLLVL.

As DNA, the CDR3 is TGTGCCAGCAGCTTAGGACTAGGGACAGCTCGCACTAATTCACCCCTCCACTTT. Translating gives CASSLGLGTARTNSPLHF. The rearrangement joins TRBV7-6 to TRBJ1-6, with 7 bases identical to TRBD1. This CDR3 has 18 amino acids. In germline, CDR1 is SGHVS, CDR2 FNYEAQ. The V and J ends lost 1 base and 6 bases, in that order; junction bases with no gene match: 12.

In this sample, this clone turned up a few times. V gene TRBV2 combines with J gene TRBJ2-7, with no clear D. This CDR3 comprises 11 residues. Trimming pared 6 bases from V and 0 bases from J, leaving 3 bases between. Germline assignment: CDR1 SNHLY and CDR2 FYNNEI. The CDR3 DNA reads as TGTGCCAGCAGCAACTCCTACGAGCAGTACTTC. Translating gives CASSNSYEQYF.

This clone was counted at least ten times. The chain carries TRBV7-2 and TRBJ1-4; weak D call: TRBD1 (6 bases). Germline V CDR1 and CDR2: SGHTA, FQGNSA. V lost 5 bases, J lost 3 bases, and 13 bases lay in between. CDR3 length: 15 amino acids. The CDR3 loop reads CASSPRDTANEKLFF. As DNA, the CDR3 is TGTGCCAGCAGCCCCCGGGACACAGCTAATGAAAAACTGTTTTTT. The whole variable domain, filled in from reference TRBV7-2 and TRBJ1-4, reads GAGVSQSPSNKVTEKGKDVELRCDPISGHTALYWYRQSLGQGLEFLIYFQGNSAPDKSGLPSDRFSAERTGGSVSTLTIQRTQQEDSAVYLCASSPRDTANEKLFFGSGTQLSVL.

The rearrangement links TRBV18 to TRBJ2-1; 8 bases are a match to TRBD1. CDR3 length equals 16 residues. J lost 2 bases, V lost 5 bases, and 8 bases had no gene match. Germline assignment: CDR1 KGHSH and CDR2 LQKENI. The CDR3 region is CASSLLQGATYNEQFF. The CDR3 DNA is TGTGCCAGCTCATTACTCCAGGGGGCCACCTACAATGAGCAGTTCTTC.

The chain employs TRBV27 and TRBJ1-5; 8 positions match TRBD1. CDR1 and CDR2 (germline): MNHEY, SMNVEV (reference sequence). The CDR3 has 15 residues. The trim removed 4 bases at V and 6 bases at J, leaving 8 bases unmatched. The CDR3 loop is CASSSGAGGGQPQHF. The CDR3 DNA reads TGTGCCAGCAGTTCCGGGGCAGGGGGCGGTCAGCCCCAGCATTTT.

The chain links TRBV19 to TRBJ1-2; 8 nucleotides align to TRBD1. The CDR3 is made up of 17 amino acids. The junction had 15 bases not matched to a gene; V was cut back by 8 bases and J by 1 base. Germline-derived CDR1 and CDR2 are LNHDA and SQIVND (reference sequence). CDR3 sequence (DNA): TGTGCCAGTGCAAACTTACAGGGCAGGGGGCATAACTATGGCTACACCTTC. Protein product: CASANLQGRGHNYGYTF.

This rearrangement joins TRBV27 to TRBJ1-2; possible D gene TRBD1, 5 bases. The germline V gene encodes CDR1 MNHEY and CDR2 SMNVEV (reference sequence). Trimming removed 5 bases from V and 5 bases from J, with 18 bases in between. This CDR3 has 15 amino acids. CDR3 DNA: TGTGCCAGCAGTCAGCAAGGGAGGGGTGGGTATGGCTACACCTTC. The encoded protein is CASSQQGRGGYGYTF.

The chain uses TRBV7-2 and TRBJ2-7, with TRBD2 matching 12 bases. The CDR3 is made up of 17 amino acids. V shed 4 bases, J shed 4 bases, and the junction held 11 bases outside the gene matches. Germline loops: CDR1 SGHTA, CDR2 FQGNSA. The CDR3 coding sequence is TGTGCCAGCAGCTATTTCTCTAGCGGGGGGGCCAAGTACGAGCAGTACTTC. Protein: CASSYFSSGGAKYEQYF.

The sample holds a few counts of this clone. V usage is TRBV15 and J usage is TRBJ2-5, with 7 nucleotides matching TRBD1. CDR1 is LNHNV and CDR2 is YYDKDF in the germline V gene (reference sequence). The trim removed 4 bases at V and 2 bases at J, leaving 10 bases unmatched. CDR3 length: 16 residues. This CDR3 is CATSNPKTGLQETQYF. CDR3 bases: TGTGCCACCAGCAATCCCAAGACAGGGCTACAAGAGACCCAGTACTTC.

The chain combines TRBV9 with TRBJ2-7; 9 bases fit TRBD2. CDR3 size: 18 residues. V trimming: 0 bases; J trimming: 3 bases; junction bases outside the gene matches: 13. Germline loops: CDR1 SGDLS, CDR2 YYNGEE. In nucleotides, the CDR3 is TGTGCCAGCAGCGTAGGGGATAATACAGGGACTAGCAGCTACGAGCAGTACTTC. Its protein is CASSVGDNTGTSSYEQYF.

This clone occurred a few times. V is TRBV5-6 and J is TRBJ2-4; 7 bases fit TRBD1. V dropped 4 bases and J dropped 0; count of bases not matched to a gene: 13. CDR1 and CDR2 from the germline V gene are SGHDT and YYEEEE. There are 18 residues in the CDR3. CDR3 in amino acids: CASSPMGTVDLAKNIQYF. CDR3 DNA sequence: TGTGCCAGCAGCCCAATGGGGACAGTGGATTTAGCCAAAAACATTCAGTACTTC.

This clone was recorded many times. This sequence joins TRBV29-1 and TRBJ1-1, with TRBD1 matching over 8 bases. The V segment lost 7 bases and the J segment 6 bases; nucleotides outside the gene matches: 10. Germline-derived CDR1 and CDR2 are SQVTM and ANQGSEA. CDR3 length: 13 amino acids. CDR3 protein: CSGNRGFGAEAFF. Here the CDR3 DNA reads TGCAGCGGGAACAGGGGGTTCGGCGCTGAAGCTTTCTTT. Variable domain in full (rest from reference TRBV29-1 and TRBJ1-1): SAVISQKPSRDICQRGTSLTIQCQVDSQVTMMFWYRQQPGQSLTLIATANQGSEATYESGFVIDKFPISRPNLTFSTLTVSNMSPEDSSIYLCSGNRGFGAEAFFGQGTRLTVV.

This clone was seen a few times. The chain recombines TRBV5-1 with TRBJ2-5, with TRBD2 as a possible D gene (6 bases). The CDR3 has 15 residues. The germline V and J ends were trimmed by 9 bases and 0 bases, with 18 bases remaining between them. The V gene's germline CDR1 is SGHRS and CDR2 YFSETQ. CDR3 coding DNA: TGCGCCACCTCCTCCGGCGGGGTAAACCAAGAGACCCAGTACTTC. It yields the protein CATSSGGVNQETQYF.

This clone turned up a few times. The CDR3 coding sequence is TGTGCCAGCAACCCACAGGATAACGGAATCGGGGAGCTGTTTTTT. Its protein product is CASNPQDNGIGELFF. V and J are TRBV9 and TRBJ2-2; D is possibly TRBD1 (5 bases). V gave up 6 bases and J gave up 7 bases, with 19 bases separating them. CDR1 is SGDLS, CDR2 YYNGEE, per germline. The CDR3 is 15 amino acids.

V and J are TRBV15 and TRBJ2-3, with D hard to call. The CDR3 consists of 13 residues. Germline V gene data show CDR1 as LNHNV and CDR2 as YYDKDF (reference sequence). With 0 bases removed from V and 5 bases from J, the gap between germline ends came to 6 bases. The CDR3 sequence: CATSRENKDTQYF. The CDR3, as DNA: TGTGCCACCAGCAGAGAAAACAAAGATACGCAGTATTTT.

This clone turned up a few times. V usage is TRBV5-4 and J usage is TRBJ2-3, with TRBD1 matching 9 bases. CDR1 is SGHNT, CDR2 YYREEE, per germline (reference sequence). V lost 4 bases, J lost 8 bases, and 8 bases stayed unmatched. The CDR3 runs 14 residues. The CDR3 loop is CASSLGQGQFTQYF. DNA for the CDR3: TGTGCCAGCAGCCTTGGACAGGGGCAGTTTACGCAGTATTTT.

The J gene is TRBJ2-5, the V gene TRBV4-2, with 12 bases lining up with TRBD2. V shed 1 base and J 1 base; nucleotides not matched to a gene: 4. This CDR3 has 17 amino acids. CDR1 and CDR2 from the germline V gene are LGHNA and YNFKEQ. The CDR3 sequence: CASSQAMTSGSQETQYF. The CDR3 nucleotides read TGTGCCAGCAGCCAAGCCATGACTAGCGGGAGCCAAGAGACCCAGTACTTC.

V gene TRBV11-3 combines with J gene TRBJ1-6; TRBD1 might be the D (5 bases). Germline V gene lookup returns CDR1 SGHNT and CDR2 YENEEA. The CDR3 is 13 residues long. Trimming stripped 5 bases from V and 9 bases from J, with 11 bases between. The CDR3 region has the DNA TGTGCCAGCAGCCTTCGCGGGGGTTCACCCCTCCACTTT. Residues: CASSLRGGSPLHF.

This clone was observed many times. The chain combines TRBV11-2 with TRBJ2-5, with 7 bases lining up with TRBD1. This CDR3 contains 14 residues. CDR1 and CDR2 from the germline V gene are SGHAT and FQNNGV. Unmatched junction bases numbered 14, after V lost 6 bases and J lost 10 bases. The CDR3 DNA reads TGTGCCAGCAGTCTCGACAGGGTTTTGGGGGTCCAGTACTTC. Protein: CASSLDRVLGVQYF.

CDR3 sequence (DNA): TGTGCCAGCAGTCCCGTAGCGGGGACAGATACGCAGTATTTT. Its translation is CASSPVAGTDTQYF. The chain joins TRBV6-6 to TRBJ2-3; 8 bases are shared with TRBD2. V lost 5 bases, J lost 3 bases, and 4 bases stayed unmatched. Germline V gene sequence: CDR1 MNHNY, CDR2 SVGAGI (reference sequence). The length of the CDR3 is 14 residues.

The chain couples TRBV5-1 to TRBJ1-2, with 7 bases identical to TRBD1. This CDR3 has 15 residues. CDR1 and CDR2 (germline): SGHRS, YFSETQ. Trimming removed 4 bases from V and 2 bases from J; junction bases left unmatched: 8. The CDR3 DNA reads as TGCGCCAGCAGCACTGGGACAGTAACGAACTATGGCTACACCTTC. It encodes CASSTGTVTNYGYTF. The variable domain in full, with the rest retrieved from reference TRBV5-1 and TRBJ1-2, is KAGVTQTPRYLIKTRGQQVTLSCSPISGHRSVSWYQQTPGQGLQFLFEYFSETQRNKGNFPGRFSGRQFSNSRSEMNVSTLELGDSALYLCASSTGTVTNYGYTFGSGTRLTVV.

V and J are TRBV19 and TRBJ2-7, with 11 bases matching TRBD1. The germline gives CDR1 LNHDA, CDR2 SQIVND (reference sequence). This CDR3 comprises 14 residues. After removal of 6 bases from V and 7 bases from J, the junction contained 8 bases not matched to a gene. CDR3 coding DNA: TGTGCCAGTAGGATGGGACAGGGGGAACGGGAGCAGTACTTC. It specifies CASRMGQGEREQYF.